One sample yielded the 25 T cell receptor beta chains listed below, sequenced in a study of cytomegalovirus exposure and HLA in healthy donors. Generated by immunoSEQ multiplex PCR, the TCRdb table keeps only in-frame clones and is missing some. The sample has more than 300,000 clones, roughly 88% seen once; the top ten hold 0.83%. Sample: PBMCs. The origin of the receptors is a woman under 30 in good health and CMV-seronegative.

The rearrangement uses TRBV10-3 and TRBJ2-7; no definite D call. The CDR3 is 13 amino acids. V gave up 11 bases and J gave up 1 base, with 15 bases separating them. Germline CDR1 and CDR2: ENHRY and SYGVKD. The CDR3 nucleotides are TGTGCCGCCCTCGCGGAAGCTTCCTACGAGCAGTACTTC. This translates into CAALAEASYEQYF.

With respect to this clone: Other DNA sequences in this specimen translate into the identical CDR3. This chain joins TRBV28 and TRBJ2-7; D remains unclear. CDR3 length equals 13 residues. V lost 3 bases to trimming and J lost 2 bases, with 8 bases between them. Germline lookup yields CDR1 MDHEN and CDR2 SYDVKM. The CDR3 DNA reads as TGTGCCAGCAGTTTGTCCCGGGCCTACGAGCAGTACTTC. Its translation is CASSLSRAYEQYF.

This clone was seen more than once but under ten times. V usage is TRBV6-5 and J usage is TRBJ1-2; unclear D gene. Trimming removed 0 bases from V and 5 bases from J, with 7 bases in between. This CDR3 has 13 amino acids. The V gene's germline CDR1 is MNHEY and CDR2 SVGAGI. The CDR3 bases are TGTGCCAGCAGTTACTCGAACGGGTATGGCTACACCTTC. This sequence encodes CASSYSNGYGYTF.

This clone was seen just once. The genes are TRBV2 and TRBJ2-1, with TRBD2 identical over 10 bases. From germline, CDR1 is SNHLY and CDR2 FYNNEI. The V segment lost 2 bases and the J segment 7 bases; nucleotides outside the gene matches: 8. CDR3 size: 16 residues. CDR3 DNA: TGTGCCAGCAGTGAATTAGGTAGCGGGAGGCGAAATGAGCAGTTCTTC. Protein: CASSELGSGRRNEQFF.

V and J are TRBV28 and TRBJ1-2, with D tentatively TRBD1 (6 bases). The CDR3 sequence is 13 residues long. Per the germline V gene, CDR1 is MDHEN and CDR2 is SYDVKM. The ends were cut back, 2 bases at V and 4 bases at J, with 8 bases in the middle. In DNA, the CDR3 is TGTGCCAGCAGTTTAGCACAGGGCTATGGCTACACCTTC. Translated: CASSLAQGYGYTF.

CDR3 protein: CASNAGRGAITDTQYF. The CDR3, as DNA: TGTGCCAGTAACGCCGGCCGGGGGGCCATCACAGATACGCAGTATTTT. The chain combines TRBV19 with TRBJ2-3; tentatively, D is TRBD2 (7 bases). This CDR3 contains 16 residues. The germline CDR1 and CDR2 sequences are LNHDA and SQIVND (reference sequence). Trimming stripped 7 bases from V and 2 bases from J, with 19 bases between. The full variable domain, rest sourced from reference TRBV19 and TRBJ2-3, is DGGITQSPKYLFRKEGQNVTLSCEQNLNHDAMYWYRQDPGQGLRLIYYSQIVNDFQKGDIAEGYSVSREKKESFPLTVTSAQKNPTAFYLCASNAGRGAITDTQYFGPGTRLTVL.

The chain combines TRBV6-1 with TRBJ2-7; 13 positions match TRBD2. The V gene's germline CDR1 is MNHNS and CDR2 SASEGT. The CDR3 is 18 residues long. Trimming removed 4 bases from V and 1 base from J; junction bases left unmatched: 10. Here the CDR3 DNA reads TGTGCCAGCAGTGGGACTAGCGGGAGTGGTCTTTGGTCCTACGAGCAGTACTTC. This codes for CASSGTSGSGLWSYEQYF.

V and J are TRBV7-6 and TRBJ2-3; D remains ambiguous. Trimming stripped 5 bases from V and 9 bases from J, with 21 bases between. CDR3 size: 15 residues. Germline loops: CDR1 SGHVS, CDR2 FNYEAQ. The CDR3 reads CASSANSGSGITQYF. The CDR3 DNA follows: TGTGCCAGCAGCGCGAACAGTGGCTCCGGAATCACGCAGTATTTT.

V is TRBV5-6 and J is TRBJ2-7; 9 bases match TRBD1. Losses at the gene ends were 4 bases for V and 6 bases for J; bases not matched to a gene: 8. CDR1 is SGHDT, CDR2 YYEEEE, per germline. The CDR3 contains 14 residues. This CDR3 reads CASSPDRGVVEQYF. The CDR3 DNA reads as TGTGCCAGCAGCCCAGACAGGGGGGTGGTCGAGCAGTACTTC.

This chain uses TRBV12-5 with TRBJ1-3; D might be TRBD1 (5 bases). This CDR3 has 15 residues. The V end lost 5 bases, the J end lost 0 bases, and 11 bases lay between the germline ends. CDR1 and CDR2 (germline): LGHNT, FRNRAP. Written as DNA, the CDR3 is TGTGCTAGTGGTCAAGGGGATAGCTCTGGAAACACCATATATTTT. Its protein is CASGQGDSSGNTIYF.

Remarks on this clone: Other DNA sequences in this specimen translate into the identical CDR3. CDR3: CASSFGAGGQETQYF. CDR3 DNA sequence: TGTGCCAGCAGCTTCGGAGCGGGGGGGCAAGAGACCCAGTACTTC. The V call is TRBV7-9, the J call TRBJ2-5; 10 bases match TRBD2. Germline CDR1 and CDR2: SEHNR and FQNEAQ (reference sequence). CDR3 size: 15 residues. V lost 3 bases, J lost 2 bases, and 3 bases stayed unmatched. The entire variable domain, with the rest obtained from reference TRBV7-9 and TRBJ2-5, is as follows: DTGVSQNPRHKITKRGQNVTFRCDPISEHNRLYWYRQTLGQGPEFLTYFQNEAQLEKSRLLSDRFSAERPKGSFSTLEIQRTEQGDSAMYLCASSFGAGGQETQYFGPGTRLLVL.

The chain employs TRBV7-8 and TRBJ1-5; 9 bases fit TRBD1. The CDR3 sequence is 15 residues long. Germline trimming cut 5 bases from V and 3 bases from J; bases unmatched to any gene: 5. From germline, CDR1 is SGHVS and CDR2 FQNEAQ. CDR3 loop: CASSRDREYNQPQHF. DNA for the CDR3: TGTGCCAGCAGCCGGGACAGGGAGTACAATCAGCCCCAGCATTTT. Supplemented by reference TRBV7-8 and TRBJ1-5, the full variable domain reads GAGVSQSPRYKVAKRGQDVALRCDPISGHVSLFWYQQALGQGPEFLTYFQNEAQLDKSGLPSDRFFAERPEGSVSTLKIQRTQQEDSAVYLCASSRDREYNQPQHFGDGTRLSIL.

The rearrangement joins TRBV18 to TRBJ2-1, with D perhaps TRBD1 (6 bases). The length of the CDR3 is 14 residues. The germline gives CDR1 KGHSH, CDR2 LQKENI. V lost 6 bases and J lost 9, with 18 bases in between. CDR3 nucleotides: TGTGCCAGCTCTCACTCATCAGGGGATACTGAGCAGTTCTTC. Protein: CASSHSSGDTEQFF.

This chain uses TRBV5-1 with TRBJ2-7; TRBD1 matches 8 bases. V shed 4 bases and J 2 bases; nucleotides not matched to a gene: 17. CDR3 length: 18 amino acids. Germline assignment: CDR1 SGHRS and CDR2 YFSETQ. CDR3 bases: TGCGCCAGCAGCCGAACATTCTCCGGGACAGGAGTACCCTACGAGCAGTACTTC. As protein: CASSRTFSGTGVPYEQYF.

The rearrangement joins TRBV2 to TRBJ2-1, with 7 bases that match TRBD1. The V gene's germline CDR1 is SNHLY and CDR2 FYNNEI. This CDR3 is 16 amino acids long. V shed 6 bases, J shed 1 base, and the junction held 9 bases outside the gene matches. In nucleotides, the CDR3 is TGTGCCAGCAGGTCAACAGGGGTTGGGTCCTACAATGAGCAGTTCTTC. Translating gives CASRSTGVGSYNEQFF. The full variable domain, its missing parts supplied by reference TRBV2 and TRBJ2-1, is EPEVTQTPSHQVTQMGQEVILRCVPISNHLYFYWYRQILGQKVEFLVSFYNNEISEKSEIFDDQFSVERPDGSNFTLKIRSTKLEDSAMYFCASRSTGVGSYNEQFFGPGTRLTVL.

This chain connects TRBV5-1 to TRBJ2-1; perhaps TRBD1 as D (7 bases). Germline V lookup: CDR1 SGHRS, CDR2 YFSETQ. The CDR3 totals 15 residues. V lost 3 bases and J 6 bases, leaving 16 bases between the germline ends. The CDR3 reads CASSWRGQSLNEQFF. CDR3 nucleotides: TGCGCCAGCAGCTGGCGGGGACAGAGTCTCAATGAGCAGTTCTTC.

The V and J genes are TRBV11-2 and TRBJ2-7, with 7 bases that match TRBD1. In germline, CDR1 is SGHAT, CDR2 FQNNGV. Trimming removed 4 bases from V and 4 bases from J; junction bases left unmatched: 1. This CDR3 is 12 amino acids long. The CDR3 DNA reads TGTGCCAGCAGCTCAGGGGGTTACGAGCAGTACTTC. Amino acids: CASSSGGYEQYF. Supplemented by reference TRBV11-2 and TRBJ2-7, the full variable domain reads EAGVAQSPRYKIIEKRQSVAFWCNPISGHATLYWYQQILGQGPKLLIQFQNNGVVDDSQLPKDRFSAERLKGVDSTLKIQPAKLEDSAVYLCASSSGGYEQYFGPGTRLTVT.

This chain connects TRBV14 to TRBJ2-1, with 7 bases lining up with TRBD1. The CDR3 is 16 residues long. Trimming removed 4 bases from V and 3 bases from J; junction bases left unmatched: 9. In germline, CDR1 is SGHDN, CDR2 FVKESK. In DNA form, the CDR3 reads TGTGCCAGCAGCCCCCCTTCCGGGACAGTCTACAATGAGCAGTTCTTC. Protein: CASSPPSGTVYNEQFF.

This chain links TRBV4-1 with TRBJ1-1; D not resolved. The CDR3 is made up of 17 amino acids. V lost 3 bases and J lost 1, with 18 bases in between. The germline CDR1 and CDR2 sequences are MGHRA and YSYEKL. Written as DNA, the CDR3 is TGCGCCAGCAGCCATTTACGAGCGGGCCATACGAACACTGAAGCTTTCTTT. This encodes CASSHLRAGHTNTEAFF.

The chain uses TRBV25-1 and TRBJ1-4, with D hard to call. Germline-derived CDR1 and CDR2 are MGHDK and SYGVNS. The CDR3 loop spans 15 amino acids. V lost 3 bases, J lost 6 bases, and 14 bases lay in between. The DNA of the CDR3 is TGTGCCAGCAGTGACACGGGAGGGTCGCATGAAAAACTGTTTTTT. This codes for CASSDTGGSHEKLFF.

This chain joins TRBV15 and TRBJ2-6; D gene ambiguous. The CDR3 covers 14 residues. V lost 6 bases and J 6 bases, leaving 12 bases between the germline ends. The V gene's germline CDR1 is LNHNV and CDR2 YYDKDF (reference sequence). The CDR3 sequence: CATSEGWAANVLTF. CDR3 nucleotide sequence: TGTGCCACCAGTGAAGGCTGGGCGGCCAACGTCCTGACTTTC.

This chain connects TRBV28 to TRBJ2-7, with 11 nucleotides matching TRBD2. J was trimmed by 1 base and V by 7 bases; bases with no gene match: 6. This CDR3 has 15 residues. Germline CDR1 and CDR2: MDHEN and SYDVKM. CDR3 sequence (DNA): TGTGCCAGCATCGCGGGGACTAGCGGTTCCTACGAGCAGTACTTC. Amino acid sequence: CASIAGTSGSYEQYF.

The CDR3 DNA reads TGTGCCAGCAGTTTAAACTCTCGGGGGATGAACACTGAAGCTTTCTTT. Translation: CASSLNSRGMNTEAFF. The J gene is TRBJ1-1, the V gene TRBV28; tentative D call: TRBD1 (5 bases). The CDR3 contains 16 residues. Germline V gene lookup returns CDR1 MDHEN and CDR2 SYDVKM. Between the trimmed V and J ends, which lost 2 bases and 0 bases, there was a span of 13 bases.

The chain couples TRBV7-3 to TRBJ1-1; 7 bases fit TRBD1. Losses at the gene ends were 0 bases for V and 0 bases for J; bases not matched to a gene: 1. Germline CDR1 and CDR2: SGHTA and FQGTGA. The CDR3 is 15 residues long. CDR3 coding DNA: TGTGCCAGCAGCTTAACGGGGACAGTGAACACTGAAGCTTTCTTT. Translating gives CASSLTGTVNTEAFF.

The rearrangement uses TRBV4-1 and TRBJ2-7, with a tentative D call TRBD2 (5 bases). The CDR3 is 13 amino acids. Germline V gives CDR1 MGHRA, CDR2 YSYEKL. With 4 bases removed from V and 7 bases from J, the gap between germline ends came to 14 bases. CDR3 in DNA: TGCGCCAGCAGCCCCGGGCCCCGGGAAGAGCAGTACTTC. Its translation is CASSPGPREEQYF.